These T cell receptor beta chains were read from a single sample in a study of T cells in Graves' hyperthyroidism and ophthalmopathy. TCRdb independently ran MiXCR on the multiplex PCR reads; one entry per CDR3 protein. The sample records 500,000 to 650,000 distinct CDR3 sequences, roughly 15% being singletons. Sample: blood. The receptors derive from a woman between 45 and 65 years old with Graves' ophthalmopathy. CDR3s include the opening cysteine and the closing phenylalanine or tryptophan. Fields, in order: V gene, J gene, clone size, D gene, CDR3 DNA, CDR3 protein. A D gene is named only where the DNA matches it firmly. The size entry is marked missing in some rows and otherwise reads once, few, many or a size class.

V gene: TRBV19
J gene: TRBJ2-5
clone size: -
D gene: -
CDR3 DNA: TGTGCCAGTAGTATAGACGGGATCCTTGACTTC
CDR3 protein: CASSIDGILDF

V gene: TRBV12-3/TRBV12-4
J gene: TRBJ1-1
clone size: many
D gene: -
CDR3 DNA: TGTGCCAGCAGTTTAGGGTTAGGGACTTCTTTTTACACTGAAGCTTTCTTT
CDR3 protein: CASSLGLGTSFYTEAFF

V gene: TRBV5-1
J gene: TRBJ2-7
clone size: many
D gene: TRBD2
CDR3 DNA: TGCGCCAGCAGCTTGAGAGCGGGAGGGCCTAGCTACGAGCAGTACTTC
CDR3 protein: CASSLRAGGPSYEQYF

V gene: TRBV20-1
J gene: TRBJ1-1
clone size: many
D gene: -
CDR3 DNA: TGCAGTGGAGTAGGGCCTCTATGGAACACTGAAGCTTTCTTT
CDR3 protein: CSGVGPLWNTEAFF

V gene: TRBV7-3
J gene: TRBJ2-1
clone size: many
D gene: TRBD2
CDR3 DNA: TGTGCCAGCAGCTTAACGCCTAGCGGGAGGGCTGGGTCCTACAATGAGCAGTTCTTC
CDR3 protein: CASSLTPSGRAGSYNEQFF

V gene: TRBV4-2
J gene: TRBJ2-7
clone size: many
D gene: -
CDR3 DNA: TGTGCCAGCAGCCAAAGTGACACTACCTACGAGCAGTACTTC
CDR3 protein: CASSQSDTTYEQYF

V gene: TRBV7-2
J gene: TRBJ2-1
clone size: many
D gene: TRBD2
CDR3 DNA: TGTGCCAGCAGAAGGACTAGCGGGAGGGGCATCTCCTACAATGAGCAGTTCTTC
CDR3 protein: CASRRTSGRGISYNEQFF

V gene: TRBV11-3
J gene: TRBJ2-3
clone size: many
D gene: TRBD2
CDR3 DNA: TGTGCCAGCAGCTTAGGAGCGGGGAGCACAGATACGCAGTATTTT
CDR3 protein: CASSLGAGSTDTQYF

V gene: TRBV7-9
J gene: TRBJ2-3
clone size: many
D gene: -
CDR3 DNA: TGTGCCAGCAGCGCCATTGTTGATACGCAGTATTTT
CDR3 protein: CASSAIVDTQYF

V gene: TRBV6-2/TRBV6-3
J gene: TRBJ2-1
clone size: few
D gene: -
CDR3 DNA: TGTGCCAGCAGCCACATTGTAGCGATAACCTACAATGAGCAGTTCTTC
CDR3 protein: CASSHIVAITYNEQFF

V gene: TRBV27
J gene: TRBJ1-5
clone size: many
D gene: -
CDR3 DNA: TGTGCCAGCAGGATTGGGGTTGGTCAGCCCCAGCATTTT
CDR3 protein: CASRIGVGQPQHF